This entry features one T cell receptor (beta chain) sequence. TCRdb used MiXCR to reprocess the RT-PCR reads, holding one entry per CDR3 protein. The sample lists 500,000 to 550,000 distinct CDR3 sequences, around 21% occurring once. Trimming stripped 9 bases from V and 4 bases from J, with 10 bases between. Germline V gives CDR1 SNHLY, CDR2 FYNNEI. This CDR3 comprises 11 residues. The data originate from a study of response to subunit inactivated influenza vaccine. These data also featured in a second study, about T cells expressing NK-cell markers. That source adds: Production of TCR beta cDNA relied on 5'RACE template switching with UMIs. Roughly six donors had dominant NKG2C+ clonotypes that comprised about 1.0-7.5% of their CD8+ T cells.

The chain combines TRBV2 with TRBJ2-7; D unclear. This receptor was identified in a middle-aged man who received an inactivated influenza vaccine. The sequencing used CD4+ T cells sorted from PBMCs, collected approximately 12 days after vaccination. For the CDR3, the DNA is TGTGCCAGTCTCCGTAGTTACGAGCAGTACTTC. Translating gives CASLRSYEQYF.